The rows below give T cell receptor beta chains drawn from one sample of a study of chemoradiotherapy in HPV16-positive cancers. The repertoire was sequenced with immunoSEQ multiplex PCR; TCRdb's copy has only in-frame clones and lacks some. Among approximately 14,000 clones listed, 80% to 90% were seen once. The source material was blood, sampled from a patient who underwent chemoradiotherapy. Source of these receptors: a human donor with HPV-associated anogenital cancer. Both conserved end residues are part of each CDR3. The D gene is left open where the match is weak. The size of a clone is reported for some rows only, either as once, few or many, or as a class for expanded clones.

cdr3_aa	cdr3_nt	cdr3_length	j_call	v_call	clone_size	d_call
CASSQSLTWSQHF	TGTGCCAGCAGCCAGTCCCTCACTTGGTCCCAGCATTTT	13	TRBJ1-5	TRBV14	NA	NA
CASSEVRGATNEKLFF	TGTGCCAGCAGTGAAGTAAGGGGGGCAACTAATGAAAAACTGTTTTTT	16	TRBJ1-4	TRBV6-1	NA	NA
CASSEPDRRNTIYF	TGTGCCAGCAGTGAACCTGACAGGAGAAACACCATATATTTT	14	TRBJ1-3	TRBV25-1	NA	NA
CASSFSASYYEQYF	TGTGCCAGCAGCTTTTCGGCCAGTTACTACGAGCAGTACTTC	14	TRBJ2-7	TRBV5-6	NA	NA
CAISGRDMTNYGYTF	TGTGCCATCAGTGGCCGGGACATGACTAACTATGGCTACACCTTC	15	TRBJ1-2	TRBV10-3	NA	NA
CASSPWGDTEAFF	TGTGCCAGCAGCCCTTGGGGGGACACTGAAGCTTTCTTT	13	TRBJ1-1	TRBV14	NA	NA
CAWRGGSGRSATDTQYF	TGTGCCTGGAGAGGCGGATCTGGTAGATCCGCTACAGATACGCAGTATTTT	17	TRBJ2-3	TRBV30	once	NA
CASSYSYSPDQPQHF	TGTGCCAGCAGTTACTCCTACAGCCCGGATCAGCCCCAGCATTTT	15	TRBJ1-5	TRBV6-5	NA	NA
CASTTGGGYTF	TGTGCCAGCACCACGGGAGGAGGCTACACCTTC	11	TRBJ1-2	TRBV6-5	few	NA
CASSIGTTPETQYF	TGTGCCAGTAGTATCGGGACTACGCCTGAGACCCAGTACTTC	14	TRBJ2-5	TRBV19	NA	TRBD2
CASSFLTGVGTEAFF	TGTGCCAGCAGCTTCCTTACGGGGGTAGGGACTGAAGCTTTCTTT	15	TRBJ1-1	TRBV5-4	few	NA
CASSPTRTGYYGYTF	TGTGCCAGCAGTCCCACTAGGACAGGGTACTATGGCTACACCTTC	15	TRBJ1-2	TRBV28	once	TRBD1
CASMYSSNYGYTF	TGTGCCAGCATGTACAGTTCGAACTATGGCTACACCTTC	13	TRBJ1-2	TRBV6-1	NA	NA
CASSEALDAATSGNTIYF	TGTGCCAGCAGTGAAGCTTTAGACGCTGCCACCTCTGGAAACACCATATATTTT	18	TRBJ1-3	TRBV6-1	NA	NA
CASSLGTSGRRGGANVLTF	TGTGCCAGCAGCTTAGGAACTAGCGGGAGAAGAGGTGGGGCCAACGTCCTGACTTTC	19	TRBJ2-6	TRBV7-9	NA	TRBD2
CASSLEDRGAEQYF	TGCGCCAGCAGCTTGGAGGACAGGGGGGCCGAGCAGTACTTC	14	TRBJ2-7	TRBV5-1	NA	TRBD1
CASSSRSAGEQYF	TGCGCCAGCAGCTCCCGATCCGCGGGGGAGCAGTACTTC	13	TRBJ2-7	TRBV5-1	once	NA